This is a list of T cell receptor beta chains from one sample in a study of vaccination effects on CD4 cells after COVID-19. Their recognized antigens are unknown. Sequenced by immunoSEQ multiplex PCR; TCRdb stores in-frame clones only, minus some. The sample has some 65,000 clones; more than 70% are singletons. This specimen consisted of CD4+ T cells from PBMCs cultured with HCoV-NL63 spike peptides, obtained before COVID-19 vaccination. These receptors were taken from a human donor who received a COVID-19 vaccine. The CDR3 runs from the conserved cysteine through the conserved F or W. The order of the fields is clone size, V gene, D gene, J gene, CDR3 length, CDR3 DNA, CDR3 protein. The D gene is left open where the match is weak. Size values are once, few and many counts, or a class for expanded clones, and some rows have none.

clone_size: -
v_call: TRBV14
d_call: -
j_call: TRBJ2-5
cdr3_length: 12
cdr3_nt: TGTGCCAGCAGCTTTAGTAGAGAGACCCAGTACTTC
cdr3_aa: CASSFSRETQYF

clone_size: -
v_call: TRBV6-6
d_call: -
j_call: TRBJ1-5
cdr3_length: 13
cdr3_nt: TGTGCCAGCAGTAGAGCGCCGGGTCAGCCCCAGCATTTT
cdr3_aa: CASSRAPGQPQHF

clone_size: -
v_call: TRBV5-1
d_call: TRBD1
j_call: TRBJ2-2
cdr3_length: 15
cdr3_nt: TGCGCCAGCAGCTCCGGGACAGGGGTAACCGGGGAGCTGTTTTTT
cdr3_aa: CASSSGTGVTGELFF

clone_size: once
v_call: TRBV5-5
d_call: -
j_call: TRBJ2-6
cdr3_length: 14
cdr3_nt: TGTGCCAGCCGGACAGAGTCTGGGGCCAACGTCCTGACTTTC
cdr3_aa: CASRTESGANVLTF

clone_size: -
v_call: TRBV5-1
d_call: -
j_call: TRBJ1-1
cdr3_length: 13
cdr3_nt: TGCGCCAGCAGCTTGGCACAGAACACTGAAGCTTTCTTT
cdr3_aa: CASSLAQNTEAFF

clone_size: -
v_call: TRBV6-1
d_call: TRBD2
j_call: TRBJ2-5
cdr3_length: 13
cdr3_nt: TGTGCCAGCAGTGATCGGGGGGTGGAGACCCAGTACTTC
cdr3_aa: CASSDRGVETQYF

clone_size: -
v_call: TRBV6-6
d_call: TRBD1
j_call: TRBJ2-3
cdr3_length: 15
cdr3_nt: TGTGCCAGCAGTAAGGACAGGGGGCGGTCAAATACGCAGTATTTT
cdr3_aa: CASSKDRGRSNTQYF

clone_size: -
v_call: TRBV29-1
d_call: -
j_call: TRBJ1-3
cdr3_length: 12
cdr3_nt: TGCAGCGCCTTAGACAGAGGGAACACCATATATTTT
cdr3_aa: CSALDRGNTIYF

clone_size: -
v_call: TRBV5-1
d_call: -
j_call: TRBJ1-3
cdr3_length: 15
cdr3_nt: TGCGCCAGCAGCATCGATCCAGGGGCTGGAAACACCATATATTTT
cdr3_aa: CASSIDPGAGNTIYF

clone_size: -
v_call: TRBV10-3
d_call: TRBD2
j_call: TRBJ2-5
cdr3_length: 14
cdr3_nt: TGTGCCATCAGTGAGAGCGGGACCAAGGAGACCCAGTACTTC
cdr3_aa: CAISESGTKETQYF